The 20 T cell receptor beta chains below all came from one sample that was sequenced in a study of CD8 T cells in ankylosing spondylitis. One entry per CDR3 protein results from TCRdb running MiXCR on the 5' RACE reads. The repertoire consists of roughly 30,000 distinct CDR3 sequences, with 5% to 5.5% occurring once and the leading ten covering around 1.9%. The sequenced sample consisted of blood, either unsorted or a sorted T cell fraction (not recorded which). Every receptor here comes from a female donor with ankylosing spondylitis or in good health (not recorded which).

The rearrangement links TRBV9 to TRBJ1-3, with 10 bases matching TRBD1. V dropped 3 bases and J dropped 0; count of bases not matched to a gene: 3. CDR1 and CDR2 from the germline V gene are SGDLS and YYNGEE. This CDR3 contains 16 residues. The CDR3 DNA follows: TGTGCCAGCAGCGCGGGACAGGGGAACTCTGGAAACACCATATATTTT. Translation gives CASSAGQGNSGNTIYF.

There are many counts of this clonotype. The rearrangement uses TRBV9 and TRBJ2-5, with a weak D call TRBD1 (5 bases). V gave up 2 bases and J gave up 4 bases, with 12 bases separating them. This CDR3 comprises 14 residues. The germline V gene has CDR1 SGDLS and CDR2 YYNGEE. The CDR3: CASSVQGNLETQYF. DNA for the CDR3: TGTGCCAGCAGCGTTCAGGGTAACCTAGAGACCCAGTACTTC.

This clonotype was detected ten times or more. The CDR3 protein is CASSARPGQGIYGYTF. The CDR3 DNA sequence: TGTGCCAGCAGCGCCCGACCGGGACAGGGGATCTATGGCTACACCTTC. J is TRBJ1-2 and V is TRBV9; 10 bases agree with TRBD1. J gave up 4 bases and V 3 bases, and 9 bases lay outside the gene matches. The CDR3 contains 16 residues. Germline CDR1 SGDLS, CDR2 YYNGEE. The full variable domain, in which reference TRBV9 and TRBJ1-2 provide the parts outside the CDR3, is DSGVTQTPKHLITATGQRVTLRCSPRSGDLSVYWYQQSLDQGLQFLIQYYNGEERAKGNILERFSAQQFPDLHSELNLSSLELGDSALYFCASSARPGQGIYGYTFGSGTRLTVV.

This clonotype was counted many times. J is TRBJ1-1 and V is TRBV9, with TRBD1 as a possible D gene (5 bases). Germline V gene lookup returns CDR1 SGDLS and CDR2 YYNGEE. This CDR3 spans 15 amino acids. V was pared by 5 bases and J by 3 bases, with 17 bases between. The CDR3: CASSWGGARDTEAFF. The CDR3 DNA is TGTGCCAGCAGTTGGGGAGGGGCGCGTGACACTGAAGCTTTCTTT.

The CDR3 loop reads CASSVGGGFGGYTF. The CDR3 coding sequence is TGTGCCAGCAGCGTAGGAGGGGGTTTCGGCGGCTACACCTTC. The chain is built from TRBV9 and TRBJ1-2, with D maybe TRBD1 (6 bases). V dropped 0 bases and J dropped 8 bases, with 14 bases sitting between them. Germline loops: CDR1 SGDLS, CDR2 YYNGEE. This CDR3 is built from 14 residues. Drawing the rest from reference TRBV9 and TRBJ1-2, the complete variable domain is DSGVTQTPKHLITATGQRVTLRCSPRSGDLSVYWYQQSLDQGLQFLIQYYNGEERAKGNILERFSAQQFPDLHSELNLSSLELGDSALYFCASSVGGGFGGYTFGSGTRLTVV.

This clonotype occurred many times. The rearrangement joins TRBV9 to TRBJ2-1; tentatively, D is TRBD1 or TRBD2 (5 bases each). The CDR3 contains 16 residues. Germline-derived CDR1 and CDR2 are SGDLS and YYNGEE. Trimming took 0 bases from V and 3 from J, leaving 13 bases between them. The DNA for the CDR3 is TGTGCCAGCAGCGTAGCCGAGGGGCGCAGCTACAATGAGCAGTTCTTC. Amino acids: CASSVAEGRSYNEQFF. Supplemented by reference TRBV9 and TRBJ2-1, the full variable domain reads DSGVTQTPKHLITATGQRVTLRCSPRSGDLSVYWYQQSLDQGLQFLIQYYNGEERAKGNILERFSAQQFPDLHSELNLSSLELGDSALYFCASSVAEGRSYNEQFFGPGTRLTVL.

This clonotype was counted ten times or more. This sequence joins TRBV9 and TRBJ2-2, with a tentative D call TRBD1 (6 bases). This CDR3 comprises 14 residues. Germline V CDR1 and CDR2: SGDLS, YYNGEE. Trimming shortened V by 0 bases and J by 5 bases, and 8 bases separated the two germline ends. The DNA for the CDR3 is TGTGCCAGCAGCGTAGAGACAGGTACCGGGGAGCTGTTTTTT. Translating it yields CASSVETGTGELFF. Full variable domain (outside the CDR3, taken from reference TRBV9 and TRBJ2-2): DSGVTQTPKHLITATGQRVTLRCSPRSGDLSVYWYQQSLDQGLQFLIQYYNGEERAKGNILERFSAQQFPDLHSELNLSSLELGDSALYFCASSVETGTGELFFGEGSRLTVL.

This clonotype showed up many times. The CDR3 nucleotides are TGTGCCAGCAGCGTGGGACGTTCCGCGCCCTCTAATGAAAAACTGTTTTTT. Translated, it gives CASSVGRSAPSNEKLFF. This chain joins TRBV9 and TRBJ1-4, with D perhaps TRBD1 (5 bases). Germline CDR1 is SGDLS and CDR2 is YYNGEE. V was clipped by 2 bases and J by 3 bases, with 17 bases between them. The CDR3 is 17 residues long.

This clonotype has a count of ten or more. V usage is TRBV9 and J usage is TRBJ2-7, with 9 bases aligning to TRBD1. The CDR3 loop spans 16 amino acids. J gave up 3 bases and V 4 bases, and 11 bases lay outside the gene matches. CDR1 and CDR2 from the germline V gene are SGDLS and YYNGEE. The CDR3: CASSLDGTGSIYEQYF. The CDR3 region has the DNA TGTGCCAGCAGCTTGGACGGGACAGGGTCTATCTACGAGCAGTACTTC.

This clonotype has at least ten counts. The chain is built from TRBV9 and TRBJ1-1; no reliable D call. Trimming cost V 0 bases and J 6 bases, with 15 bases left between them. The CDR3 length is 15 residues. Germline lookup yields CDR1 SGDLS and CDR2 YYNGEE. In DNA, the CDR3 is TGTGCCAGCAGCGTAGCCCAAGATTCGGGTTCTGAAGCTTTCTTT. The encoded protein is CASSVAQDSGSEAFF.

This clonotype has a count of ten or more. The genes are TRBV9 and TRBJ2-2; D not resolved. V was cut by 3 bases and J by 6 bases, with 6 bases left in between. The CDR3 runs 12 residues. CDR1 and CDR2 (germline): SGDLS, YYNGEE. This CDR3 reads CASSAEAGELFF. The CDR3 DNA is TGTGCCAGCAGCGCCGAAGCCGGGGAGCTGTTTTTT.

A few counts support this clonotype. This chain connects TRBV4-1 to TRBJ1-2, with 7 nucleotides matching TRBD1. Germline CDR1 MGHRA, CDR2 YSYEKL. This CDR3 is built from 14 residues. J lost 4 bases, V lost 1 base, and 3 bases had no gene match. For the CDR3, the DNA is TGCGCCAGCAGCCAAGGACAGGGCTTCTATGGCTACACCTTC. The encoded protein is CASSQGQGFYGYTF.

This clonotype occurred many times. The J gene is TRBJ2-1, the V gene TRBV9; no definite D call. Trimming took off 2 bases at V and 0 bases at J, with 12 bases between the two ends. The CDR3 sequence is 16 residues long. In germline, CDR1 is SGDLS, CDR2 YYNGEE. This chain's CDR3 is CASSVAWFTSYNEQFF. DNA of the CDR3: TGTGCCAGCAGCGTGGCTTGGTTTACCTCCTACAATGAGCAGTTCTTC.

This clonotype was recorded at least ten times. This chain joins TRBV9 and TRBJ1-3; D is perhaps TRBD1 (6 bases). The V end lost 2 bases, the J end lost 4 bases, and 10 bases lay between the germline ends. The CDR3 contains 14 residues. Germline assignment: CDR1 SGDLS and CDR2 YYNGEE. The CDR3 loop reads CASSVGTSGNTIYF. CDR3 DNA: TGTGCCAGCAGCGTGGGGACATCGGGAAACACCATATATTTT.

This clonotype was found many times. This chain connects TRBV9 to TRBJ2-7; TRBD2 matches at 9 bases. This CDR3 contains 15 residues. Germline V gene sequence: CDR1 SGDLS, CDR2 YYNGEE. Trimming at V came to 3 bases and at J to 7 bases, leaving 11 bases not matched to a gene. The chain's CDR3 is CASSAMGSGSREQYF. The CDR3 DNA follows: TGTGCCAGCAGCGCTATGGGTAGCGGGAGTCGAGAGCAGTACTTC.

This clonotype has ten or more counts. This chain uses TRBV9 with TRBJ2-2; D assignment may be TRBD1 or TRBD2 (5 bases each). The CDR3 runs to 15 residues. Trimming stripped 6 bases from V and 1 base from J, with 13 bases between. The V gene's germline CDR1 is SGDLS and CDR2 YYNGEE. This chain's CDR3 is CASTGSSGNTGELFF. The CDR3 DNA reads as TGTGCCAGCACAGGGAGTTCAGGGAACACCGGGGAGCTGTTTTTT.

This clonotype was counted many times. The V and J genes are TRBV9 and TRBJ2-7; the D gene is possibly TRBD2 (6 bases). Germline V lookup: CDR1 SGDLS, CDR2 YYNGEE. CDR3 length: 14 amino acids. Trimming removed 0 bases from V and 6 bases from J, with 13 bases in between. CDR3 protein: CASSVGGGLGEQYF. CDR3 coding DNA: TGTGCCAGCAGCGTAGGTGGAGGGCTGGGCGAGCAGTACTTC.

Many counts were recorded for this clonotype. The DNA for the CDR3 is TGTGCCAGCAGCGTAGGGCGGGGAAGCTCTGGAAACACCATATATTTT. Protein: CASSVGRGSSGNTIYF. The rearrangement joins TRBV9 to TRBJ1-3; unclear D gene. Germline CDR1 and CDR2: SGDLS and YYNGEE. The CDR3 spans 16 residues. V lost 0 bases, J lost 0 bases, and 10 bases lay in between.

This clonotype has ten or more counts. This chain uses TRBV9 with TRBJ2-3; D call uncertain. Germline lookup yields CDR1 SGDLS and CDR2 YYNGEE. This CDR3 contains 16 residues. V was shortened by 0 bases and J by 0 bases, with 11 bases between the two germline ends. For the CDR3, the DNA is TGTGCCAGCAGCGTAGGATCGTCTACTAGCACAGATACGCAGTATTTT. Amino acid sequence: CASSVGSSTSTDTQYF.

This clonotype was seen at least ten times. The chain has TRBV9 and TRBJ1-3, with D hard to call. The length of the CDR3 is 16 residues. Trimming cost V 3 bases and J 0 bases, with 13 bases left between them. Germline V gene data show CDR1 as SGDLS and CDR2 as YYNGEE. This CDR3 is CASSGVIGTSGNTIYF. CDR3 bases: TGTGCCAGCAGCGGAGTCATCGGAACCTCTGGAAACACCATATATTTT.